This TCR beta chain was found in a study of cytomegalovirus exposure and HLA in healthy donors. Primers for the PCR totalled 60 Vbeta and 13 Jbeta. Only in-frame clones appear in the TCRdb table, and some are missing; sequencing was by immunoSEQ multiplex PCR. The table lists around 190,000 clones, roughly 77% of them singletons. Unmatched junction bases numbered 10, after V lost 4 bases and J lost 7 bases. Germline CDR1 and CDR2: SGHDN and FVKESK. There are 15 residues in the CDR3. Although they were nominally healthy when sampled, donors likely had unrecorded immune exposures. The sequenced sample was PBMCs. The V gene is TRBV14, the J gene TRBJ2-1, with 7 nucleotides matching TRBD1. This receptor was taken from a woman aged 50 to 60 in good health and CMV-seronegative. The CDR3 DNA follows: TGTGCCAGCAGCCCGCTCTACAGGGGTGGGAATGAGCAGTTCTTC. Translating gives CASSPLYRGGNEQFF.